This T cell receptor beta chain derives from a study of T-cell memory formation after mild COVID-19. Study summary: The study found TCR clusters largely donor specific.

Per germline, CDR1 SGHRS and CDR2 YFSETQ. V lost 3 bases, J lost 9 bases, and 13 bases stayed unmatched. CDR3 length equals 16 residues. TCRdb itself ran the 5' RACE reads through MiXCR, one entry per CDR3 protein. The table lists 210,000 or so distinct CDR3 sequences, about 10% of them singletons. This clonotype was found many times. V is TRBV5-1 and J is TRBJ2-1; 9 bases match TRBD1. The TCR comes from a young man who had mild COVID-19 (a few samples of this study predate the infection). Cell type and time point are not known. The material sequenced was PBMCs or a T cell subset sorted from them (not recorded which). The CDR3 sequence is CASSWPGQGEKGEQFF. The CDR3 DNA reads as TGCGCCAGCAGCTGGCCGGGACAGGGAGAAAAGGGTGAGCAGTTCTTC.